Detailed here is one TCR beta chain. Source study methods: Amplification of reference gene primers was used by the study to estimate nucleated cell counts. Only in-frame clones appear in the TCRdb table, and some are missing; sequencing was by immunoSEQ multiplex PCR. V, J and clone size reflect that table, while D and trimming were determined from the DNA. The table lists around 400,000 clones, roughly 90% of them singletons. This sample is drawn from a study of blood T cell repertoires in COVID-19. The wider study: In each case, the material was cDNA or gDNA derived from T cells, B-cell-depleted T cells, or PBMCs.

V shed 0 bases, J shed 6 bases, and the junction held 9 bases outside the gene matches. This CDR3 spans 16 amino acids. Germline-derived CDR1 and CDR2 are MNHEY and SVGEGT. The source of this sequence is a man in his forties with acute or convalescent COVID-19. This chain connects TRBV6-2 or TRBV6-3 to TRBJ2-7; 9 bases map to TRBD1. Source material: peripheral blood. The CDR3 sequence is CASSYSHGGQGIEQYF. In nucleotides, the CDR3 is TGTGCCAGCAGTTACTCGCATGGGGGACAGGGTATCGAGCAGTACTTC.